What follows are 20 T cell receptor beta chains derived from one specimen sequenced in a study of blood T cell repertoires in COVID-19 (dated by TCRdb to the early 2020s). The library was obtained by the immunoSEQ multiplex PCR assay. The immuneACCESS repertoire file appears here via TCRdb, limited to in-frame rearrangements. These files lack a portion of the clones; in checked studies, under half of the deficit traces to unresolved V genes, and the cause of the others is not known. A total of about 83,000 clones appear in this sample, more than 75% of them only once. Clones ranked in the top ten supply around 7.3% of the sample. Material: peripheral blood. The source of these receptors is a man at least 80 years old with active or convalescent COVID-19.

The chain carries TRBV6-5 and TRBJ1-2, with TRBD1 matching 7 bases. CDR1 is MNHEY, CDR2 SVGAGI, per germline. The CDR3 contains 13 residues. J was trimmed by 5 bases and V by 7 bases; bases with no gene match: 7. The CDR3 DNA follows: TGTGCCAGCACTCGACAGGGATCGTATGGCTACACCTTC. Its protein is CASTRQGSYGYTF.

V is TRBV28 and J is TRBJ1-2; no clear D gene. This CDR3 has 14 amino acids. Germline lookup yields CDR1 MDHEN and CDR2 SYDVKM. Trimming pared 2 bases from V and 3 bases from J, leaving 10 bases between. The CDR3 sequence: CASSLEQSDYGYTF. In DNA, the CDR3 is TGTGCCAGCAGTTTAGAACAGTCAGACTATGGCTACACCTTC.

Only a few counts were recorded for this clone. The chain recombines TRBV2 with TRBJ2-6, with D possibly matching TRBD2 (7 bases). The CDR3 is made up of 15 amino acids. CDR1 is SNHLY and CDR2 is FYNNEI in the germline V gene. V lost 10 bases to trimming and J lost 4 bases, with 17 bases between them. The CDR3 protein is CAIGGGADGANVLTF. The CDR3 region has the DNA TGTGCCATCGGTGGGGGGGCAGACGGGGCCAACGTCCTGACTTTC.

CDR3 nucleotides: TGTGCCAGCTCACCGGCGACAGGGGCTAATGAAAAACTGTTTTTT. The encoded protein is CASSPATGANEKLFF. The rearrangement uses TRBV18 and TRBJ1-4; 8 positions agree with TRBD1. V was pared by 3 bases and J by 3 bases, with 3 bases of the junction left unmatched. This CDR3 has 15 residues. Germline assignment: CDR1 KGHSH and CDR2 LQKENI. The full variable domain, its missing parts supplied by reference TRBV18 and TRBJ1-4, is NAGVMQNPRHLVRRRGQEARLRCSPMKGHSHVYWYRQLPEEGLKFMVYLQKENIIDESGMPKERFSAEFPKEGPSILRIQQVVRGDSAAYFCASSPATGANEKLFFGSGTQLSVL.

CDR3 in DNA: TGTGCCAGCAGTTACGGGACAGCCTACAATGAGCAGTTCTTC. As protein: CASSYGTAYNEQFF. The chain joins TRBV6-5 to TRBJ2-1; 7 nucleotides line up with TRBD1. Trimming took 2 bases from V and 2 from J; bases not matched to a gene: 0. Per the germline V gene, CDR1 is MNHEY and CDR2 is SVGAGI. The CDR3 runs to 14 residues.

J is TRBJ2-3 and V is TRBV5-1; 7 nucleotides match TRBD2. CDR3 length: 16 amino acids. Germline CDR1 reads SGHRS; CDR2 reads YFSETQ. V lost 0 bases and J lost 1; bases outside the gene matches: 5. For the CDR3, the DNA is TGCGCCAGCAGCTTGGTGCGGGAGTGGGGCACAGATACGCAGTATTTT. This encodes CASSLVREWGTDTQYF.

The chain has TRBV11-3 and TRBJ2-3, with D maybe TRBD1 (6 bases). V shed 5 bases and J shed 3 bases, with 12 bases lying between them. CDR3 size: 14 residues. Germline lookup yields CDR1 SGHNT and CDR2 YENEEA. CDR3 residues: CASSVRDKTDTQYF. CDR3 DNA: TGTGCCAGCAGCGTTCGGGACAAAACAGATACGCAGTATTTT.

The rearrangement uses TRBV6-2 or TRBV6-3 and TRBJ2-2; unclear D gene. This CDR3 is built from 14 residues. The germline CDR1 and CDR2 sequences are MNHEY and SVGEGT. V lost 4 bases to trimming and J lost 3 bases, with 9 bases between them. This chain's CDR3 is CASSSGEYTGELFF. The CDR3 DNA is TGTGCCAGCAGTTCCGGAGAGTACACCGGGGAGCTGTTTTTT.

This clone was observed a single time. J is TRBJ2-6 and V is TRBV12-2; TRBD2, the D gene given by the table, was not confirmed from the DNA. TRBV12-2 is recorded as a pseudogene. The CDR3 covers 21 residues. The CDR3 bases are TGTGCAAGTCGCTTAGCCGAATACGAGGCCCATGCAAGCCCTGGGGCCAACGTCCTGACTTTC. It encodes CASRLAEYEAHASPGANVLTF.

The chain couples TRBV11-2 to TRBJ2-2; possible D gene TRBD1, 6 bases. Germline-derived CDR1 and CDR2 are SGHAT and FQNNGV. This CDR3 has 15 amino acids. V was clipped by 3 bases and J by 6 bases, with 14 bases between them. The CDR3 sequence: CASSFNSGVPGELFF. CDR3 sequence (DNA): TGTGCCAGCAGCTTTAATTCAGGGGTTCCCGGGGAGCTGTTTTTT.

This chain connects TRBV20-1 to TRBJ1-1; TRBD1 aligns across 7 bases. CDR1 is DFQATT, CDR2 SNEGSKA, per germline (reference sequence). CDR3 length: 11 amino acids. V was clipped by 6 bases and J by 7 bases; unmatched bases: 5. The CDR3 region has the DNA TGCAGTGCAGAAGGACAGGATGAAGCTTTCTTT. Translating gives CSAEGQDEAFF.

The chain combines TRBV18 with TRBJ1-1; D might be TRBD1 (6 bases). The germline V gene encodes CDR1 KGHSH and CDR2 LQKENI. This CDR3 comprises 16 residues. With 1 base removed from V and 6 bases from J, the gap between germline ends came to 18 bases. The CDR3 here is CASSPRASLGAPEAFF. The CDR3 DNA follows: TGTGCCAGCTCACCACGCGCGAGTCTGGGGGCCCCTGAAGCTTTCTTT. Full variable domain (remainder filled in from reference TRBV18 and TRBJ1-1): NAGVMQNPRHLVRRRGQEARLRCSPMKGHSHVYWYRQLPEEGLKFMVYLQKENIIDESGMPKERFSAEFPKEGPSILRIQQVVRGDSAAYFCASSPRASLGAPEAFFGQGTRLTVV.

The chain couples TRBV2 to TRBJ1-3; a possible D gene is TRBD1 (5 bases). The germline gives CDR1 SNHLY, CDR2 FYNNEI. The CDR3 consists of 13 residues. Trimming stripped 8 bases from V and 4 bases from J, with 12 bases between. CDR3: CASRSGAGNTIYF. The CDR3 coding sequence is TGTGCCAGCCGTAGTGGGGCAGGAAACACCATATATTTT.

V is TRBV19 and J is TRBJ1-4; D remains unclear. V lost 5 bases and J 0 bases, leaving 7 bases between the germline ends. The germline V gene encodes CDR1 LNHDA and CDR2 SQIVND (reference sequence). This CDR3 is built from 14 residues. CDR3 sequence: CASSQTATNEKLFF. CDR3 sequence (DNA): TGTGCCAGTAGTCAGACTGCAACTAATGAAAAACTGTTTTTT.

J is TRBJ1-1 and V is TRBV11-3, with D tentatively TRBD1 (6 bases). The CDR3 has 15 amino acids. Germline V gene lookup returns CDR1 SGHNT and CDR2 YENEEA. Trimming removed 1 base from V and 4 bases from J, with 13 bases in between. DNA of the CDR3: TGTGCCAGCAGCTTAGCCCTTCTGGGGGCCACTGAAGCTTTCTTT. Amino acid sequence: CASSLALLGATEAFF.

The chain has TRBV1 and TRBJ2-2; the table's D call, TRBD1, was not checked against the DNA. TRBV1 is given as a pseudogene. The CDR3 length is 17 residues. The CDR3 DNA follows: TGCACCAGCAGCCAAGATGTACAGGGGGCGTTCGGCGGGGAGCTGTTTTTT. Residues: CTSSQDVQGAFGGELFF.

The chain combines TRBV6-6 with TRBJ2-7; possibly TRBD2 for D (5 bases). This CDR3 is built from 12 residues. The ends were cut back, 6 bases at V and 7 bases at J, with 13 bases in the middle. Germline V gives CDR1 MNHNY, CDR2 SVGAGI (reference sequence). In DNA, the CDR3 is TGTGCCAGCAGCCCCACGGGGTTAGAGCAGTACGTC. The encoded protein is CASSPTGLEQYV.

This clone was counted once. This chain uses TRBV13 with TRBJ2-3; 12 bases are a match to TRBD2. CDR1 and CDR2 (germline): PRHDT, FYEKMQ (reference sequence). The CDR3 runs to 18 residues. Trimming took 1 base from V and 5 from J; bases not matched to a gene: 10. The chain's CDR3 is CASSLASLAGGPKDTQYF. CDR3 nucleotides: TGTGCCAGCAGCTTAGCATCGCTAGCGGGGGGGCCAAAAGATACGCAGTATTTT.

The gene calls are TRBV29-1 and TRBJ1-1, with 7 bases fitting TRBD1. The CDR3 has 12 amino acids. CDR1 is SQVTM and CDR2 is ANQGSEA in the germline V gene. The J segment lost 8 bases and the V segment lost 7 bases, leaving 10 bases of the junction unmatched. The CDR3 region is CSGGRQGPEAFF. CDR3 DNA sequence: TGCAGCGGGGGGCGACAGGGTCCGGAAGCTTTCTTT.

The chain carries TRBV19 and TRBJ1-4; TRBD1 is a possible D gene (5 bases). Germline values: CDR1 LNHDA, CDR2 SQIVND (reference sequence). Trimming took 7 bases from V and 7 from J, leaving 13 bases between them. CDR3 length: 13 amino acids. CDR3 region: CASMGGTREKLFF. The CDR3, as DNA: TGTGCCAGTATGGGGGGGACCCGTGAAAAACTGTTTTTT.